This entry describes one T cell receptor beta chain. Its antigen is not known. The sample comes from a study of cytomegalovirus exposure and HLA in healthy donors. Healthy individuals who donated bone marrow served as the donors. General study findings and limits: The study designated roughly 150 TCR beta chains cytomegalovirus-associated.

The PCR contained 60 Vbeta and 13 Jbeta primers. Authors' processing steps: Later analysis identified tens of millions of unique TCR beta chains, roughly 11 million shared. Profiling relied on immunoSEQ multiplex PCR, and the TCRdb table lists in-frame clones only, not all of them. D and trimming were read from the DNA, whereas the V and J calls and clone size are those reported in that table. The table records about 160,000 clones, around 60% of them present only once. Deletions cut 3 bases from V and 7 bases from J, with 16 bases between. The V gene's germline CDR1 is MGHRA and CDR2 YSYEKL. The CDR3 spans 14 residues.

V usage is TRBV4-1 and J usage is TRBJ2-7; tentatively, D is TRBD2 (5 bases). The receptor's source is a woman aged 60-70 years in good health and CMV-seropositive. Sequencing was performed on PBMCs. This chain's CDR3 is CASSHYVGVKEQYF. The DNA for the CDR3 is TGCGCCAGCAGCCATTATGTGGGAGTTAAGGAGCAGTACTTC.